This T cell receptor (beta chain) is drawn from a study of control samples from healthy donors and cancer patients. The V gene's germline CDR1 is LGHDT and CDR2 YNNKEL (reference sequence). The CDR3 sequence is 14 residues long. The V end was cut by 0 bases, the J end by 3 bases, with 8 bases between. The data were produced by immunoSEQ multiplex PCR, yet TCRdb's version contains in-frame clones alone and is incomplete. The sample records some 150,000 clones, roughly 94% being singletons. The chain employs TRBV3-1 (or the pseudogene TRBV3-2) and TRBJ1-1; D is uncertain. This receptor was identified in a man aged 55 to 70 with colorectal cancer. Sequencing was done on a sample of PBMCs. CDR3 nucleotide sequence: TGTGCCAGCAGCCAAGAAGGGTGGTACACTGAAGCTTTCTTT. Translation gives CASSQEGWYTEAFF.